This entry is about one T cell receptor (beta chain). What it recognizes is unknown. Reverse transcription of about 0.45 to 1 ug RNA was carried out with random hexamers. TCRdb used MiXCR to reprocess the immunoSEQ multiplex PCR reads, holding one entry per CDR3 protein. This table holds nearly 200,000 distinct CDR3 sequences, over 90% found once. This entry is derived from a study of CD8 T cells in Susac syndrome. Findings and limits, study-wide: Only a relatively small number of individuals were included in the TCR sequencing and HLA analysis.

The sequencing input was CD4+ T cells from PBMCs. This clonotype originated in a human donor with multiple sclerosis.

DNA for the CDR3: TGTGCCAGCAGCTTATCGCGACTGTACGCAGATACGCAGTATTTT. This sequence encodes CASSLSRLYADTQYF. The chain carries TRBV7-2 and TRBJ2-3; D not resolved. V gave up 2 bases and J gave up 4 bases, with 13 bases separating them. The germline V gene has CDR1 SGHTA and CDR2 FQGNSA. The CDR3 has 15 amino acids.